This TCR beta chain was obtained from a study of blood T cell repertoires in COVID-19 (dated by TCRdb to 2019 to 2021). Looking at the study overall: Collaborator samples came from the United States, Italy and Spain and covered acute and convalescent phases of COVID-19. The repertoires were released in a freely available public database meant as a resource for research on the immune response to SARS-CoV-2. The material from the prospective study consisted of cDNA or gDNA derived from T cells, B-cell-depleted T cells, or PBMCs. The samples were drawn from two sources: the first 160 participants of the ongoing ImmuneRACE study, and fewer than 1,500 subjects contributed by 6 global collaborators. The dataset comprised deeply sampled blood TCRbeta repertoires from subjects exposed to, actively infected with, or recovered from COVID-19. Where available, HLA class I and class II types were taken from metadata supplied by the sample provider and were not determined by assay-based typing. Nearly every sample came with metadata listing a de-identified subject ID, COVID-19 status, age in years and sex. Summary of the overall study and its limitations: How much clinical and demographic metadata was included differed by source and by participant, and the metadata was provided uncurated.

CDR1 is given as SGHRS and CDR2 as YFSETQ, both from the germline V gene. V ends up 0 bases short and J 4 bases short, with an unmatched junction base count of 14. Taken from cysteine to phenylalanine, the CDR3 has 18 residues. Only CDR3 DNA is held: 54 bases, read in frame from base 1. In the prospective study, participants were about 18 to 95 years old, resided in about two dozen geographic areas of the United States, and were enrolled through a virtual design. In the prospective study, cohorts were assigned on the basis of participant-reported clinical history obtained from a screening survey and a study questionnaire. Recovered participants in ImmuneRACE Cohort 3 were defined by two consecutive negative NP/OP PCR tests, clearance by a healthcare professional, or resolution of symptoms. In the prospective study, mobile phlebotomists collected whole blood, serum and a nasopharyngeal or oropharyngeal swab from each participant. Prospective study participants could optionally give additional blood draws and questionnaires over an approximately 2-month period. Before DNA extraction, blood samples from the prospective study were shipped at room temperature or frozen.

As concerns this clone: Which antigen it targets is not known. No much larger clone exists at a distance of one base, and base qualities are not known.

The immunoSEQ Assay, a bias-controlled multiplex PCR, was used to amplify TCRbeta CDR3 regions from genomic DNA. In the paper's pipeline: The number of nucleated cells in each sample was estimated from the amplification of reference gene primers within the assay. Sequence reads were collapsed and filtered to measure the absolute abundance of every unique TCRbeta CDR3 rearrangement. For each sample, productive Simpson clonality was calculated by taking the square root of Simpson's diversity index across productive rearrangements. TCRdb took this table from immuneACCESS and kept in-frame rearrangements with V and J called. Such tables lack part of the clones; where checked against another copy, unresolved V genes explain under half of the gap, and the rest is unexplained. V and J calls and clone size are given by that table; D and trimming were obtained from the DNA. For this sample there are roughly 400,000 clones; just under 90% appear just once. The ten most abundant clones make up about 1.7% of the sample.

Sequencing used PBMCs or T cells enriched from blood (not recorded which). The clonotype originates from a woman aged 25 to 39 who had recovered from COVID-19. The chain is assembled from TRBV5-1 and TRBJ2-5, with 8 bases matching TRBD1. The nucleotides are TGCGCCAGCAGCTTGGGGGTCGGACAGGGATCGAGGTCAGAGACCCAGTACTTC. Its amino acids are CASSLGVGQGSRSETQYF.